The T cell receptor (beta chain) under discussion was sequenced for a study of cytomegalovirus exposure and HLA in healthy donors (dated by TCRdb to the late 2010s). About the full investigation: According to a later analysis, the 120 or so validation repertoires were produced on the same platform as the 700 or so repertoires of the first cohort. To predict cytomegalovirus infection status, the study combined high-throughput TCR immunosequencing, statistical association of individual TCRs with disease status, and machine learning. The study aimed to test whether signatures of past pathogen exposure could be identified by cataloging public T cell receptors. A separate validation cohort of about 110 different subjects was used in addition to the 666-subject first cohort.

The donors were included in the validation cohort of some 120 subjects, a group kept apart from the approximately 700-subject first cohort. A remark on this clone: The clone's antigen remains unknown. Within one base of it there is no much larger clone, and no base qualities were kept.

Study-wide conclusions, independent of this receptor: Across donors, most TCR sequences were observed very rarely, whereas some public TCRs were present in many individuals. The classifier was reported to diagnose cytomegalovirus status with high specificity and sensitivity in both the original and validation cohorts. Three of the identified cytomegalovirus-associated TCR beta chains were confirmed in vitro to be specific for cytomegalovirus antigens. A later analysis found that TCRs clustered in the first cohort also tended to co-occur in the 95 to 150 validation repertoires, with about 94% of cluster scores above 0. According to the authors, the approach could potentially be generalized to other disease states and immunological phenotypes. A later analysis lacked HLA typing for the validation cohort, so it scored co-occurrence in that cohort across all 130 or so repertoires. A total of about 180 TCR beta chains were listed by the study as associated with cytomegalovirus.

Library preparation used the immunoSEQ multiplex PCR assay. The authors' analysis ran thus. A statistical classification framework was built for diagnosing cytomegalovirus status from the catalog of TCR beta chain sequences. The immuneACCESS repertoire file appears here via TCRdb, limited to in-frame rearrangements. These files lack a portion of the clones; in checked studies, under half of the deficit traces to unresolved V genes, and the cause of the others is not known. That table furnishes V, J and clone size, whereas the DNA furnished D and trimming. The sample table holds roughly 120,000 clones, of which about 84% were seen once. The ten largest make up 2% to 2.5% of the sample. The CDR3 has 13 amino acids, counting the end cysteine and phenylalanine. Of the read, only the CDR3 DNA is kept; its 39 bases are in frame from base 1. CDR1 is given as MGHRA and CDR2 as YSYEKL, both from the germline V gene. V and J lose 5 bases and 1 base, and a span of 8 bases separates them.

The sample was PBMCs. The clonotype originates from a woman aged 25 to 45 in good health and CMV-seronegative. This sequence uses TRBV4-1 and TRBJ1-1; the best D guess is TRBD1, with 6 bases matching. The sequenced DNA: TGCGCCAGCAGCACAGGGAGGAACACTGAAGCTTTCTTT. It is translated as CASSTGRNTEAFF.